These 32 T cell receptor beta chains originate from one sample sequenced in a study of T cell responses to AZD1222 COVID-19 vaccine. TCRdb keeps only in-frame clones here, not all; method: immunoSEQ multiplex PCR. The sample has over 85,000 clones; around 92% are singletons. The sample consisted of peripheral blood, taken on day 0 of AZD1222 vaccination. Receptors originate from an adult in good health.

Here the CDR3 reads CASGGRAGANTEAFF. CDR3 DNA sequence: TGTGCCAGCGGGGGAAGGGCAGGGGCGAACACTGAAGCTTTCTTT. The rearrangement joins TRBV7-6 to TRBJ1-1, with D possibly being TRBD1 (6 bases). The CDR3 totals 15 residues. CDR1 and CDR2 (germline): SGHVS, FNYEAQ. The V and J ends lost 8 bases and 1 base respectively, with 17 bases between them.

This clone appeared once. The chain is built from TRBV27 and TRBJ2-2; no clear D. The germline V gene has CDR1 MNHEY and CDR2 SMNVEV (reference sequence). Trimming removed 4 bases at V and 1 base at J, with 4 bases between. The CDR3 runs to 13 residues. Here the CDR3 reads CASSSQNTGELFF. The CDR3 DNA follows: TGTGCCAGCAGTTCCCAGAACACCGGGGAGCTGTTTTTT.

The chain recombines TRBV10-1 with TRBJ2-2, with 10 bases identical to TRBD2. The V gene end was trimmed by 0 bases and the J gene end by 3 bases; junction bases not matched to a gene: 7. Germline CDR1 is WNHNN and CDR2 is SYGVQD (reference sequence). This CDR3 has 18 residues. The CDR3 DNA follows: TGCGCCAGCAGTGAGTCGGAACTAGCGGGGAGTTACACCGGGGAGCTGTTTTTT. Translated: CASSESELAGSYTGELFF.

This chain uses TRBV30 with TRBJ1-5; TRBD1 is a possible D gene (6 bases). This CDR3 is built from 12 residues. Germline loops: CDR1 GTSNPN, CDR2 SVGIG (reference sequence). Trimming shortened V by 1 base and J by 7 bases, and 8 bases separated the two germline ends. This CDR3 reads CAWSDRVQPQHF. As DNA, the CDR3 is TGTGCCTGGAGTGACAGGGTGCAGCCCCAGCATTTT.

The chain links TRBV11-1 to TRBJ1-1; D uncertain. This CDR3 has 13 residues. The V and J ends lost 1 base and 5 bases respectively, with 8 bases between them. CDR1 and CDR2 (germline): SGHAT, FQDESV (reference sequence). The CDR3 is CASSLGIRTEAFF. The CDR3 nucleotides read TGTGCCAGCAGCTTAGGGATTAGGACTGAAGCTTTCTTT. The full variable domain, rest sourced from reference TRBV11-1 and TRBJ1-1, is EAEVAQSPRYKITEKSQAVAFWCDPISGHATLYWYRQILGQGPELLVQFQDESVVDDSQLPKDRFSAERLKGVDSTLKIQPAELGDSAMYLCASSLGIRTEAFFGQGTRLTVV.

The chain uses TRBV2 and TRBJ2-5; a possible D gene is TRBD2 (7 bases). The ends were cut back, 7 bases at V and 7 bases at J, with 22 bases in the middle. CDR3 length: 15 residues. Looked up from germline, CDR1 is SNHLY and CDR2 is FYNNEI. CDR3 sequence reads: CASTPRGGGLLTQYF. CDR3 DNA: TGTGCCAGCACCCCGAGGGGGGGAGGGTTGTTGACCCAGTACTTC. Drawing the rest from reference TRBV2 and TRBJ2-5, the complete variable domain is EPEVTQTPSHQVTQMGQEVILRCVPISNHLYFYWYRQILGQKVEFLVSFYNNEISEKSEIFDDQFSVERPDGSNFTLKIRSTKLEDSAMYFCASTPRGGGLLTQYFGPGTRLLVL.

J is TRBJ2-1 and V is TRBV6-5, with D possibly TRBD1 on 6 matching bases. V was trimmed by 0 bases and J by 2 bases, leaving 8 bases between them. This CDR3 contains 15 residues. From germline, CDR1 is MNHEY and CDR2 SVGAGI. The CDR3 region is CASSYSGAAYNEQFF. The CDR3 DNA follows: TGTGCCAGCAGTTACTCGGGGGCGGCCTACAATGAGCAGTTCTTC.

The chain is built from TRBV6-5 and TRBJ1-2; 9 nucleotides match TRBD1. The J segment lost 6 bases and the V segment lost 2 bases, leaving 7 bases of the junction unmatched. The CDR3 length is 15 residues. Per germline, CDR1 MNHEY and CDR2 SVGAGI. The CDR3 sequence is CASSYAPGQGDGYTF. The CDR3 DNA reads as TGTGCCAGCAGTTACGCTCCGGGACAGGGAGATGGCTACACCTTC.

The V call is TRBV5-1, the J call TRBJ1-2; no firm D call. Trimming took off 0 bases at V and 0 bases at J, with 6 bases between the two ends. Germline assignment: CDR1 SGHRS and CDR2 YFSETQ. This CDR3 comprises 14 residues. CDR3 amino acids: CASSLGQANYGYTF. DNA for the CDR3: TGCGCCAGCAGCTTGGGGCAGGCTAACTATGGCTACACCTTC.

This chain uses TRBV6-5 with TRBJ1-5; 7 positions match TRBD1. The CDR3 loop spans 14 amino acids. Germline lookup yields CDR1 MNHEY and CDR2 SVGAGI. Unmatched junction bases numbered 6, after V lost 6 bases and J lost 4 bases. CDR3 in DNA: TGTGCCAGCAGAGCCGGGACAGTTAATCAGCCCCAGCATTTT. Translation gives CASRAGTVNQPQHF.

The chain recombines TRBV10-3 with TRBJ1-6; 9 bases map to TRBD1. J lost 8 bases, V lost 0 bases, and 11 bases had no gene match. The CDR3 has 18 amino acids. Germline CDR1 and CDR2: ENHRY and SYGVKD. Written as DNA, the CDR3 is TGTGCCATCAGTGAGTCGCGGTACAGGGGGCCAAAGGATTCACCCCTCCACTTT. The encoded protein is CAISESRYRGPKDSPLHF.

CDR3 amino acids: CASSPEDRNTEAFF. DNA of the CDR3: TGTGCCAGCAGCCCAGAGGACAGGAACACTGAAGCTTTCTTT. The chain uses TRBV5-4 and TRBJ1-1, with D maybe TRBD1 (6 bases). V lost 4 bases to trimming and J lost 1 base, with 11 bases between them. This CDR3 is 14 amino acids long. The germline V gene encodes CDR1 SGHNT and CDR2 YYREEE (reference sequence). The variable domain in full, completed from reference TRBV5-4 and TRBJ1-1, reads ETGVTQSPTHLIKTRGQQVTLRCSSQSGHNTVSWYQQALGQGPQFIFQYYREEENGRGNFPPRFSGLQFPNYSSELNVNALELDDSALYLCASSPEDRNTEAFFGQGTRLTVV.

The CDR3 sequence is CAWSLITGLNQPQHF. For the CDR3, the DNA is TGTGCCTGGAGCCTCATAACAGGCCTCAATCAGCCCCAGCATTTT. This chain uses TRBV30 with TRBJ1-5; D might be TRBD1 (5 bases). The CDR3 is 15 amino acids. Trimming stripped 3 bases from V and 3 bases from J, with 15 bases between. Germline lookup yields CDR1 GTSNPN and CDR2 SVGIG (reference sequence).

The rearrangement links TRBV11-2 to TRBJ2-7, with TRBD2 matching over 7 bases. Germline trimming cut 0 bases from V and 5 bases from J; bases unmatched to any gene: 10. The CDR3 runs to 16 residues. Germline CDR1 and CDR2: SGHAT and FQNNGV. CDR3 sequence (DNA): TGTGCCAGCAGCTTAGATCTAGGACTAGTAGTTAACGAGCAGTACTTC. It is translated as CASSLDLGLVVNEQYF.

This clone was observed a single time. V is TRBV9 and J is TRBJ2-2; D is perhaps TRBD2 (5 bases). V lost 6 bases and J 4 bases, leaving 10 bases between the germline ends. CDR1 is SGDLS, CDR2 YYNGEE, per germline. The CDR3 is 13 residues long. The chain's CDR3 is CASTGRSTGELFF. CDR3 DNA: TGTGCCAGCACTGGGAGATCCACCGGGGAGCTGTTTTTT.

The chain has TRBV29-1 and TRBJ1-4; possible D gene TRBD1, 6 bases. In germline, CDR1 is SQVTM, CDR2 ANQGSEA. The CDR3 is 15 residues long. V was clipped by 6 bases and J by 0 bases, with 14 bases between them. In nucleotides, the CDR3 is TGCAGCGTCAAAACAGGGCCCGCAACTAATGAAAAACTGTTTTTT. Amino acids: CSVKTGPATNEKLFF.

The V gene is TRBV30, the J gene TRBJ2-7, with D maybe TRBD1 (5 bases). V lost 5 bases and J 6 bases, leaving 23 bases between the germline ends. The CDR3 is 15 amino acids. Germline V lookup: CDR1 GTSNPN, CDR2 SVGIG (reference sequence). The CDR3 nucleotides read TGTGCCTGGGCTCGGGTTGTCAGGGTTTTTCCCGAGCAGTACTTC. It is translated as CAWARVVRVFPEQYF.

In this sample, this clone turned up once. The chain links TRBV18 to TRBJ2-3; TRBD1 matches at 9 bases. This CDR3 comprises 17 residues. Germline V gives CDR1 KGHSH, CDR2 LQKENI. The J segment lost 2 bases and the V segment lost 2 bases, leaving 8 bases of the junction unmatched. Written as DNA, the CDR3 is TGTGCCAGCTCACCAAACCCGGGACAGGGAAACACAGATACGCAGTATTTT. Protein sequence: CASSPNPGQGNTDTQYF.

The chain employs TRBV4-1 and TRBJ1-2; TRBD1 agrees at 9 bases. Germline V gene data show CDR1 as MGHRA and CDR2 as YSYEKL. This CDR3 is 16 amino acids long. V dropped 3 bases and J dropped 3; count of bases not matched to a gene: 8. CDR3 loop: CASSQFPGQGYYGYTF. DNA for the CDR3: TGCGCCAGCAGCCAGTTTCCGGGACAGGGTTACTATGGCTACACCTTC.

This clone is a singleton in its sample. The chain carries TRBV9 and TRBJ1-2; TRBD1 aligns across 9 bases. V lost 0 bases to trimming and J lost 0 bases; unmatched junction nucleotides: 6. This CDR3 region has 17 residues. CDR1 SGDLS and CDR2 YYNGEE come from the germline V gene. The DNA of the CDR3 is TGTGCCAGCAGCGTAGGGTGGGACAGGGAAACTAACTATGGCTACACCTTC. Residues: CASSVGWDRETNYGYTF.

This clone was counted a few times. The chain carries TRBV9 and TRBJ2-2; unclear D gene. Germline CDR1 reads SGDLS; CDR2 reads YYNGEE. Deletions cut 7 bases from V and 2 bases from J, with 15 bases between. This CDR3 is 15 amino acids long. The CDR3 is CASSPYVSNTGELFF. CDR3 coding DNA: TGTGCCAGCTCGCCTTATGTATCTAACACCGGGGAGCTGTTTTTT.

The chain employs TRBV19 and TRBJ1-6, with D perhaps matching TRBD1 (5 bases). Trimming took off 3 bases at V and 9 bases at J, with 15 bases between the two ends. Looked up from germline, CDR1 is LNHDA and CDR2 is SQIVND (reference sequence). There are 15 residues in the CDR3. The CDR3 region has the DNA TGTGCCAGTAGTATGAGTTCAGGGAAGGCTTCACCCCTCCACTTT. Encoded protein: CASSMSSGKASPLHF.

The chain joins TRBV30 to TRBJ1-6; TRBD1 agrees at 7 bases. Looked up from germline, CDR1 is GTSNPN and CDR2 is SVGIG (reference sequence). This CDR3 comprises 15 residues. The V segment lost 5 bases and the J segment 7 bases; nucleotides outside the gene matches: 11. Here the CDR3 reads CAWALGQTGNSPLHF. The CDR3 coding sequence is TGTGCCTGGGCCCTGGGACAGACCGGCAATTCACCCCTCCACTTT.

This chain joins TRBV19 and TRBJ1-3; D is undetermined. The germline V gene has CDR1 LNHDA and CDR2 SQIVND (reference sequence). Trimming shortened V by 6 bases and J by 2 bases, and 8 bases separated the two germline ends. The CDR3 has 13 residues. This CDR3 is CASRTGAGNTIYF. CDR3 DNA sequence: TGTGCCAGTAGAACTGGAGCTGGAAACACCATATATTTT.

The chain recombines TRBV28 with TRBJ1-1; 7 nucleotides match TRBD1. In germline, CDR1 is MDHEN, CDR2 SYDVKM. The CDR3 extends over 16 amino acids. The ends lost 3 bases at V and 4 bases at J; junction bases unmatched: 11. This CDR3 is CASSFDTQTGSTEAFF. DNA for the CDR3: TGTGCCAGCAGTTTCGATACCCAGACAGGGAGCACTGAAGCTTTCTTT.

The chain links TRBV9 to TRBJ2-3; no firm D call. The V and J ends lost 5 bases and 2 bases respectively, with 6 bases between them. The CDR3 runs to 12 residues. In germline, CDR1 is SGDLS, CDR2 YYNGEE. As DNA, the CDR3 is TGTGCCAGCAGGATGTACACAGATACGCAGTATTTT. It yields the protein CASRMYTDTQYF.

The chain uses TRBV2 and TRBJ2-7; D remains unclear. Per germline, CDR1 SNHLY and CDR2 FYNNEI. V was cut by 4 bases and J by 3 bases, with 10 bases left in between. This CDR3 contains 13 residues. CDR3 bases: TGTGCCAGCAGTGGGGTTTTGTTCTACGAGCAGTACTTC. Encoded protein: CASSGVLFYEQYF.

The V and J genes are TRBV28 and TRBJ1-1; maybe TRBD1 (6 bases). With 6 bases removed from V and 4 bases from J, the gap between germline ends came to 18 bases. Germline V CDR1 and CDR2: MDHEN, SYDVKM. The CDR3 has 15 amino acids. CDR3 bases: TGTGCCAGCAGCACCGTCCTCGGACAGCTCACTGAAGCTTTCTTT. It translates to CASSTVLGQLTEAFF.

CDR3 loop: CASSGLRWSVKGSYEQYF. CDR3 bases: TGTGCCAGCAGCGGCCTGAGGTGGTCGGTAAAAGGCTCCTACGAGCAGTACTTC. J is TRBJ2-7 and V is TRBV7-4, with D hard to call. Germline V gives CDR1 SGHVT, CDR2 SQSDAQ. With 5 bases removed from V and 0 bases from J, the gap between germline ends came to 23 bases. The CDR3 loop spans 18 amino acids.

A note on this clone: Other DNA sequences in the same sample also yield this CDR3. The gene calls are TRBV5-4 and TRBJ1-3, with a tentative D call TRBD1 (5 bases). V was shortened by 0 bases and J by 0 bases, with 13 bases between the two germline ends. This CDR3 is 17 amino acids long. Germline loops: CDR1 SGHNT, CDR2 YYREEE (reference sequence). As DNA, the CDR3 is TGTGCCAGCAGCTTGGCCCCGGGACTGAGCTCTGGAAACACCATATATTTT. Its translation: CASSLAPGLSSGNTIYF.

The CDR3 reads CSVEKARGGWGGYTF. The CDR3 DNA reads as TGCAGCGTTGAAAAAGCTCGAGGGGGCTGGGGTGGCTACACCTTC. The chain is built from TRBV29-1 and TRBJ1-2; the match to TRBD1 covers 7 bases. The trim removed 2 bases at V and 7 bases at J, leaving 13 bases unmatched. The germline V gene encodes CDR1 SQVTM and CDR2 ANQGSEA. The CDR3 is made up of 15 amino acids.

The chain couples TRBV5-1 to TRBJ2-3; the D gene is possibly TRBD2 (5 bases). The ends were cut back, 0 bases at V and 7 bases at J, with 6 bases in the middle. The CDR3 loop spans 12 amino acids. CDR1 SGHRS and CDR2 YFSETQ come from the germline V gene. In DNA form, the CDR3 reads TGCGCCAGCAGCTTGGCGGGGAATACGCAGTATTTT. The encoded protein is CASSLAGNTQYF.